Listed here is a single T cell receptor beta chain. What it binds is unknown. After extraction with the RNeasy kit, roughly 0.45 to 1 ug of the RNA was reverse transcribed using random hexamers. Amplification of TCR beta CDR3 used immunoSEQ multiplex PCR across 54 Vbeta and 13 Jbeta. Using its own MiXCR run on the immunoSEQ multiplex PCR reads, TCRdb lists one record per CDR3 protein. Of about 130,000 distinct CDR3 sequences in the sample, approximately 93% were seen once. Germline V gives CDR1 MGHRA, CDR2 YSYEKL. The CDR3 is 17 residues long. V was clipped by 4 bases and J by 2 bases; unmatched bases: 6. This sample was included in a study of CD8 T cells in Susac syndrome. General study results and limits: That the number of individuals in its TCR sequencing and HLA analysis was relatively small was acknowledged by the study.

Sequenced material: CD8+ T cells from PBMCs. The sequence derives from a human donor with multiple sclerosis. The chain is built from TRBV4-1 and TRBJ1-5, with TRBD1 matching over 12 bases. The CDR3 DNA reads as TGCGCCAGCAGCCGGGACAGGGGGCAAGTTGGCAATCAGCCCCAGCATTTT. It encodes CASSRDRGQVGNQPQHF.